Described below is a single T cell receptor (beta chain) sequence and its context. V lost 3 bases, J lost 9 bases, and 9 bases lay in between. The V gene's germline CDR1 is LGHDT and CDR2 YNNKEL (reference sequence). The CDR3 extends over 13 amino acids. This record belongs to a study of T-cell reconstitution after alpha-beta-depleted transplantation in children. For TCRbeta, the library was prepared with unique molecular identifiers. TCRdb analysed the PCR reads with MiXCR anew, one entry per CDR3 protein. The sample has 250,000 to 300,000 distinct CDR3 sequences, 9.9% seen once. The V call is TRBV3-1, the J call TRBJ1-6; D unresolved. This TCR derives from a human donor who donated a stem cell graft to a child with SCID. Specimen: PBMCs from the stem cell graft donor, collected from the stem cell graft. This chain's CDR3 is CASSQYRPSPLHF. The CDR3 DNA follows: TGTGCCAGCAGCCAGTACCGTCCTTCACCCCTCCACTTT. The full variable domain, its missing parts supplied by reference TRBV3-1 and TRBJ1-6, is DTAVSQTPKYLVTQMGNDKSIKCEQNLGHDTMYWYKQDSKKFLKIMFSYNNKELIINETVPNRFSPKSPDKAHLNLHINSLELGDSAVYFCASSQYRPSPLHFGNGTRLTVT.